This T cell receptor (beta chain) was sequenced during a study of regulatory T cells in long-lasting Graves disease. General observations from the study: Clonotypes that were public and shared totalled approximately 2,800 in persistent patients versus 750 to 1,000 in new patients. Persistent Graves' patients showed less TCR diversity than newly diagnosed ones. Persistent disease preferred TRBV28, TRBJ1-2 and TRBJ2-5.

Time point meaning: newly diagnosed GD, antithyroid drugs for less than 3 months. The TCR library was made from RNA that had been extracted from PBMCs in TRIzol. Graves' disease was diagnosed by American Thyroid Association guidelines. The sample holds many counts of this clonotype. Antigen unknown. To make TCR beta libraries, researchers used iRepertoire HTBI primers and Arm-PCR of CDR3 regions. TCRdb analysed the multiplex PCR reads with MiXCR anew, one entry per CDR3 protein. The sample includes approximately 300,000 distinct CDR3 sequences, about 18% of them seen just once. V dropped 7 bases and J dropped 5 bases, with 17 bases sitting between them. Germline CDR1 is MDHEN and CDR2 is SYDVKM. The CDR3 covers 14 residues.

The rearrangement uses TRBV28 and TRBJ2-5, with D maybe TRBD1 (6 bases). Material: peripheral blood mononuclear cells (PBMCs), obtained at new diagnosis, from a patient treated with antithyroid drugs. The sequence derives from a female donor with Graves disease. The CDR3 loop is CASISQGIQETQYF. The CDR3 nucleotides are TGTGCCAGCATATCACAGGGAATACAGGAGACCCAGTACTTC. The full variable domain, with the rest looked up from reference TRBV28 and TRBJ2-5, is DVKVTQSSRYLVKRTGEKVFLECVQDMDHENMFWYRQDPGLGLRLIYFSYDVKMKEKGDIPEGYSVSREKKERFSLILESASTNQTSMYLCASISQGIQETQYFGPGTRLLVL.